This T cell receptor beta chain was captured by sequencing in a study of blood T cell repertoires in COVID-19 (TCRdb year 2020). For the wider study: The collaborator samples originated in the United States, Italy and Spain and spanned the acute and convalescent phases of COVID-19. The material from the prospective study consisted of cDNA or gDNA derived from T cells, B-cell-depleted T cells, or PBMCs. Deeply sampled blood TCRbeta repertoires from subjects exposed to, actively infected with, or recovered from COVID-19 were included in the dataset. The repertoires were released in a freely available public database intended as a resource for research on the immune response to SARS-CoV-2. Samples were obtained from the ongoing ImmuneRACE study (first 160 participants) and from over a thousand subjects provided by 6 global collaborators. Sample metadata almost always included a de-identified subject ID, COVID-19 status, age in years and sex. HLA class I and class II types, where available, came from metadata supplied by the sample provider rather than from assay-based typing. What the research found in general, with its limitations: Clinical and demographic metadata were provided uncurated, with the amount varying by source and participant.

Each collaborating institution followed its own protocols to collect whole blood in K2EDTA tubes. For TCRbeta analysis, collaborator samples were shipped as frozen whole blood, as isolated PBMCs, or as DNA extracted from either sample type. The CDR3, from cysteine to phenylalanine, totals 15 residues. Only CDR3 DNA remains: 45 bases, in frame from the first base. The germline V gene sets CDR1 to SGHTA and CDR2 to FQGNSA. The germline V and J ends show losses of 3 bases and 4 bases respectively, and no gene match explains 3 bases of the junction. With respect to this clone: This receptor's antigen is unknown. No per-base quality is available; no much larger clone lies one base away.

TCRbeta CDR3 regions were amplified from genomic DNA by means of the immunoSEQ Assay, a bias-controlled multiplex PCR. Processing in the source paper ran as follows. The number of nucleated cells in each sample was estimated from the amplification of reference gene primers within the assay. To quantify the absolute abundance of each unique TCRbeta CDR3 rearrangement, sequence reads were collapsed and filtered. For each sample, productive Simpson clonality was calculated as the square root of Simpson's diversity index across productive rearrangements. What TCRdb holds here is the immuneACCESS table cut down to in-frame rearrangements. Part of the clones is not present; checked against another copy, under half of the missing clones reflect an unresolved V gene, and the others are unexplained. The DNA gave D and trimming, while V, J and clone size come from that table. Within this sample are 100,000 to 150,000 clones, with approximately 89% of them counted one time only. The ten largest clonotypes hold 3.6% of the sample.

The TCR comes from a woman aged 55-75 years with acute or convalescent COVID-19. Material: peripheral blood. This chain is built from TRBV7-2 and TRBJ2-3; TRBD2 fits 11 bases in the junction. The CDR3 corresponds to CASSFVAGGADTQYF. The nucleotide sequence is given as TGTGCCAGCAGCTTTGTAGCGGGAGGGGCAGATACGCAGTATTTT.